The present TCR beta chain was sequenced within a study of T cell responses to AZD1222 COVID-19 vaccine. Points from the study as a whole: Only six AZD1222 recipients tested seropositive at baseline. The breadth and depth of Spike-specific TCRs increased once two AZD1222 doses had been given. Targets within unmutated variant regions were reportedly found for nearly half of spike-specific TCRs. Clonal diversity was possibly underestimated; the donors were predominantly white British and more often female.

The table lists this clone with many counts. What it binds is unknown. Sequencing was performed with immunoSEQ multiplex PCR; in TCRdb, only in-frame clones are kept and a portion is missing. The sample has 85,000 to 90,000 clones, 88% seen once. Source: peripheral blood, taken on day 0 of MenACWY control vaccination. This sequence originates from an adult in good health.

CDR3 sequence (DNA): TGTGCCATCAGTGAGGAGGGCCCCACAGATACGCAGTATTTT. Its translation is CAISEEGPTDTQYF. The rearrangement joins TRBV10-3 to TRBJ2-3, with a weak D call TRBD2 (5 bases). The ends were cut back, 2 bases at V and 2 bases at J, with 8 bases in the middle. In germline, CDR1 is ENHRY, CDR2 SYGVKD. This CDR3 comprises 14 residues.